This T cell receptor (beta chain) is from a study of T cells after posttransplantation cyclophosphamide. Control samples came 1 year after myeloablative marrow transplants with methotrexate plus calcineurin inhibitor. This CDR3 has 16 residues. Germline V gene sequence: CDR1 LNHDA, CDR2 SQIVND (reference sequence). V trimming: 3 bases; J trimming: 6 bases; junction bases outside the gene matches: 11. TCRdb's copy holds only in-frame clones and misses some; the assay was immunoSEQ multiplex PCR. The sample has over 15,000 clones, around 85% seen once; the top ten hold about 30%. This TCR was sampled from a female patient aged 18 to 35 who received an allogeneic stem cell transplant from an unrelated donor, was CMV-positive, and had acute and chronic GVHD. Some T cells may be supplied by the graft donor. This sequence joins TRBV19 and TRBJ1-5; 7 nucleotides line up with TRBD1. The sequences come from PBMCs, collected after allogeneic stem cell transplant with calcineurin inhibitor and methotrexate. Here the CDR3 DNA reads TGTGCCAGTAGTATTGTCGGACAGGTTGGGACTCAGCCCCAGCATTTT. Protein sequence: CASSIVGQVGTQPQHF.